The 4 T cell receptor beta chains below come from one sample, sequenced in a study of identical twins. TCRdb independently ran MiXCR on the 5' RACE reads; one entry per CDR3 protein. The sample lists approximately 190,000 distinct CDR3 sequences; approximately 15% were seen once. The data were also submitted as part of a second study, on T cells expressing NK-cell markers.

What was sequenced was CD8+ T cells sorted from blood. The receptor source for this set is a woman aged 18 to 35 in good health.

The gene calls are TRBV9 and TRBJ2-3; 7 bases align to TRBD2. The CDR3 runs 17 residues. Germline V gene data show CDR1 as SGDLS and CDR2 as YYNGEE. The trim removed 1 base at V and 1 base at J, leaving 9 bases unmatched. CDR3 DNA sequence: TGTGCCAGCAGCGTATATGGCGGGGGTGGGGGCACAGATACGCAGTATTTT. It translates to CASSVYGGGGGTDTQYF.

CDR3 sequence reads: CASSATDYTGELFF. The CDR3, as DNA: TGTGCCAGCAGCGCGACTGATTACACCGGGGAGCTGTTTTTT. The chain links TRBV7-2 to TRBJ2-2; D is uncertain. From germline, CDR1 is SGHTA and CDR2 FQGNSA. V was pared by 5 bases and J by 3 bases, with 10 bases between. The CDR3 totals 14 residues.

The chain is built from TRBV13 and TRBJ2-1; TRBD2 agrees at 7 bases. Per germline, CDR1 PRHDT and CDR2 FYEKMQ (reference sequence). This CDR3 is built from 14 residues. Germline trimming cut 5 bases from V and 6 bases from J; bases unmatched to any gene: 7. CDR3 sequence: CASSATSLINEQFF. The CDR3 bases are TGTGCCAGCAGCGCGACTAGCCTGATCAATGAGCAGTTCTTC.

This clonotype showed up just a few times. The V gene is TRBV6-6, the J gene TRBJ1-3, with TRBD1 as a possible D gene (6 bases). The length of the CDR3 is 13 residues. V dropped 2 bases and J dropped 6 bases, with 8 bases sitting between them. Germline V CDR1 and CDR2: MNHNY, SVGAGI (reference sequence). This CDR3 is CASSYPGENTIYF. For the CDR3, the DNA is TGTGCCAGCAGTTACCCAGGGGAAAACACCATATATTTT.